The following is a T cell receptor beta chain sequence with its context. Germline loops: CDR1 ENHRY, CDR2 SYGVKD. V lost 1 base and J lost 3, with 7 bases in between. The CDR3 runs 13 residues. Repertoires were generated with immunoSEQ multiplex PCR, while TCRdb's copy carries only in-frame clones and drops some. This sample has 250,000 to 350,000 clones, with roughly nine tenths found just once. Enrollees, about 18 to 100 years old, lived in some 24 US areas. Cohort 3 recovered donors had two negative PCRs, clearance, or symptom resolution. The sample originates from a study of blood T cell repertoires in COVID-19. Study-wide background: Sites in the United States, Italy and Spain provided acute and convalescent COVID-19 samples.

The sequence was obtained from a woman in her late teens or twenties who had recovered from COVID-19. Sequencing used PBMCs or T cells enriched from blood (not recorded which). The chain uses TRBV10-3 and TRBJ2-7, with D unclear. CDR3 in amino acids: CAISEWAGYEQYF. CDR3 bases: TGTGCCATCAGTGAGTGGGCTGGCTACGAGCAGTACTTC.